This T cell receptor (beta chain) was sequenced in a study of cytomegalovirus exposure and HLA in healthy donors. Study details: Sequencing of around 200 million T cells in an earlier analysis found under 120 million unique TCR beta sequences. Broader study findings: Later, an analysis found that common viral pathogens appeared to be linked with several of the most significant clusters.

PCR involved 60 Vbeta and 13 Jbeta primers. Sequencing used immunoSEQ multiplex PCR; TCRdb keeps in-frame clones, though not all of them. Here the sample spans about 150,000 clones, 79% being singletons. The germline V gene has CDR1 SGHNT and CDR2 YENEEA. V trimming: 5 bases; J trimming: 7 bases; junction bases outside the gene matches: 4. The CDR3 contains 14 residues. As for this clone: Its matching antigen is unknown.

The material sequenced was PBMCs. The V and J genes are TRBV11-3 and TRBJ2-3; 12 nucleotides line up with TRBD1. This receptor was identified in a man aged 40-49 years in good health and CMV-seropositive. CDR3 sequence: CASSRDRGQYTQYF. Written as DNA, the CDR3 is TGTGCCAGCAGCCGGGACAGGGGGCAATATACGCAGTATTTT.